One and the same sample provided the 6 T cell receptor beta chains below, sequenced in a study of human T cells and chemical hapten exposure (dated by TCRdb to the early 2020s). Total RNA was isolated from unfractionated whole blood collected in Tempus Blood RNA tubes. Library preparation used 5' RACE. The sample was run on an Illumina MiSeq. TCRdb reworked the public reads: Q25 trimming with fastp, MiXCR clone assembly, productive beta chains retained. All rows with the same CDR3 protein become a single entry with the most common DNA and genes. A total of around 82,000 distinct CDR3 sequences appear in this sample, roughly 8.4% of them only once. Under 3% of the sample is in the top ten clones. These TCRs come from a male donor in good health.

This clonotype came up a few times. CDR3 bases: TGTGCCAGTAGTAACGGCTCCCGACAAGAGACCCAGTACTTC. Protein product: CASSNGSRQETQYF. V usage is TRBV19 and J usage is TRBJ2-5; D ambiguous. CDR3 length equals 14 residues. V lost 4 bases, J lost 2 bases, and 11 bases lay in between. The germline V gene encodes CDR1 LNHDA and CDR2 SQIVND (reference sequence).

V gene TRBV27 combines with J gene TRBJ2-3; 7 nucleotides agree with TRBD1. CDR3 size: 15 residues. Trimming removed 3 bases from V and 1 base from J; junction bases left unmatched: 4. Germline V gene sequence: CDR1 MNHEY, CDR2 SMNVEV (reference sequence). The CDR3 DNA sequence: TGTGCCAGCAGTTTTTCTGACAGGGGCACAGATACGCAGTATTTT. It yields the protein CASSFSDRGTDTQYF.

This chain joins TRBV7-8 and TRBJ1-5, with a tentative D call TRBD1 (6 bases). The V gene's germline CDR1 is SGHVS and CDR2 FQNEAQ. This CDR3 has 17 residues. V was cut by 5 bases and J by 4 bases, with 21 bases left in between. The CDR3 is CASSRGGAGTSNQPQHF. CDR3 coding DNA: TGTGCCAGCAGCCGGGGAGGGGCCGGGACATCTAATCAGCCCCAGCATTTT.

The V gene is TRBV5-1, the J gene TRBJ2-7; D is perhaps TRBD2 (6 bases). V was cut by 5 bases and J by 3 bases, with 12 bases left in between. The CDR3 is 13 residues long. Germline CDR1 SGHRS, CDR2 YFSETQ. CDR3 sequence: CASRGSGYYEQYF. As DNA, the CDR3 is TGCGCCAGCAGAGGTAGCGGATACTACGAGCAGTACTTC.

This clonotype showed up just a few times. The chain carries TRBV12-3 or TRBV12-4 and TRBJ2-1, with 8 bases that match TRBD2. The trim removed 6 bases at V and 7 bases at J, leaving 5 bases unmatched. CDR3 length equals 13 residues. The CDR3 DNA is TGTGCCAGCAGGTCCGGGACTAGGAATGAGCAGTTCTTC. Protein sequence: CASRSGTRNEQFF.

This clonotype showed up many times. The V and J genes are TRBV20-1 and TRBJ2-3, with D maybe TRBD1 (6 bases). The ends were cut back, 1 base at V and 2 bases at J, with 10 bases in the middle. CDR3 size: 14 residues. The V gene's germline CDR1 is DFQATT and CDR2 SNEGSKA (reference sequence). The CDR3 loop reads CSARGPGVTDTQYF. For the CDR3, the DNA is TGCAGTGCTAGAGGCCCAGGGGTCACAGATACGCAGTATTTT.